One sample yielded the 25 T cell receptor beta chains listed below, sequenced in a study of early T cells in non-severe SARS-CoV-2 infection. TCRdb re-called the 5' RACE reads through MiXCR, storing one row per CDR3 protein. Of 98,000 or so distinct CDR3 sequences listed, 11% are singletons. Sequences were obtained from whole blood. Receptors were obtained from an adult who was a healthcare worker with PCR-confirmed SARS-CoV-2 infection or an uninfected control (not recorded which).

This clonotype was counted ten times or more. The rearrangement uses TRBV18 and TRBJ2-1; 9 positions agree with TRBD2. Germline values: CDR1 KGHSH, CDR2 LQKENI. This CDR3 comprises 15 residues. V lost 2 bases to trimming and J lost 7 bases; unmatched junction nucleotides: 6. This CDR3 reads CASSPASGTINEQFF. The CDR3 coding sequence is TGTGCCAGCTCACCAGCTAGCGGGACAATAAATGAGCAGTTCTTC.

This clonotype occurred a few times. The gene calls are TRBV5-1 and TRBJ2-1; TRBD2 agrees at 11 bases. V lost 4 bases, J lost 9 bases, and 12 bases stayed unmatched. CDR1 is SGHRS and CDR2 is YFSETQ in the germline V gene. The CDR3 sequence is 16 residues long. CDR3 loop: CASSEIAGGRKGEQFF. The CDR3 DNA follows: TGCGCCAGCAGCGAGATAGCGGGAGGGCGCAAGGGTGAGCAGTTCTTC.

The chain recombines TRBV7-9 with TRBJ1-3; the D is unclear. CDR3 size: 16 residues. From germline, CDR1 is SEHNR and CDR2 FQNEAQ (reference sequence). Trimming took off 5 bases at V and 0 bases at J, with 14 bases between the two ends. The CDR3 region is CASSPSEASSGNTIYF. The CDR3 coding sequence is TGTGCCAGCAGCCCCTCAGAGGCGAGCTCTGGAAACACCATATATTTT.

With respect to this clonotype: With a much larger clone just one base away, this may be a read error. Since the CDR3 does not end with the conserved phenylalanine or tryptophan, this likely comes from a read error. The chain is built from TRBV19 and TRBJ2-1; D not resolved. Germline values: CDR1 LNHDA, CDR2 SQIVND (reference sequence). The CDR3 spans 15 residues. V gave up 3 bases and J gave up 13 bases, with 22 bases separating them. CDR3 nucleotides: TGTGCCAGTAGTATGAGGCTGCGGCAGTTATCCGAACAGTTCCTC. Translation: CASSMRLRQLSEQFL.

This clonotype occurred many times. This sequence joins TRBV28 and TRBJ2-4; D perhaps matches TRBD1 (6 bases). Trimming shortened V by 5 bases and J by 0 bases, and 14 bases separated the two germline ends. The CDR3 is 16 residues long. Germline CDR1 MDHEN, CDR2 SYDVKM. CDR3 sequence (DNA): TGTGCCAGCAGTGAAACAGGGTTCGAAGCCAAAAACATTCAGTACTTC. It is translated as CASSETGFEAKNIQYF.

In its sample, this clonotype was seen a few times. V gene TRBV11-2 combines with J gene TRBJ1-2; 7 positions agree with TRBD1. V dropped 0 bases and J dropped 4; count of bases not matched to a gene: 8. Germline CDR1 SGHAT, CDR2 FQNNGV. The CDR3 totals 16 residues. The CDR3 DNA is TGTGCCAGCAGCTTAGATTGGGGGACAGTTTCCTATGGCTACACCTTC. This translates into CASSLDWGTVSYGYTF.

Ten or more counts support this clonotype. This chain joins TRBV9 and TRBJ1-1; a weak D match, TRBD1 (6 bases). Germline V gene sequence: CDR1 SGDLS, CDR2 YYNGEE. V lost 3 bases and J 2 bases, leaving 14 bases between the germline ends. CDR3 size: 15 residues. The CDR3 DNA sequence: TGTGCCAGCAGCGAAGTCAACAGGGCTAACACTGAAGCTTTCTTT. Amino acids: CASSEVNRANTEAFF.

This chain joins TRBV6-1 and TRBJ2-3; TRBD1 aligns across 7 bases. The CDR3 consists of 16 residues. Losses at the gene ends were 5 bases for V and 0 bases for J; bases not matched to a gene: 8. The V gene's germline CDR1 is MNHNS and CDR2 SASEGT. CDR3 nucleotides: TGTGCCAGCAGTAGGGACAGAGTCACTAGCACAGATACGCAGTATTTT. This encodes CASSRDRVTSTDTQYF.

This clonotype was seen ten or more times. V is TRBV20-1 and J is TRBJ1-1, with a possible D match to TRBD1 (5 bases). This CDR3 has 13 amino acids. The germline V and J ends were trimmed by 6 bases and 5 bases, with 16 bases remaining between them. Germline V gene lookup returns CDR1 DFQATT and CDR2 SNEGSKA (reference sequence). The CDR3 DNA reads TGCAGTGCGGGAGGACAAGGGCTGACTGAAGCTTTCTTT. Its translation: CSAGGQGLTEAFF.

This clonotype was seen only a few times. The chain is built from TRBV28 and TRBJ2-5, with TRBD2 matching over 8 bases. The junction had 11 bases not matched to a gene; V was cut back by 4 bases and J by 4 bases. This CDR3 comprises 16 residues. Germline CDR1 MDHEN, CDR2 SYDVKM. In DNA form, the CDR3 reads TGTGCCAGCAGTTCCGGTTTAACGGGAGGGCCAGAGACCCAGTACTTC. The encoded protein is CASSSGLTGGPETQYF.

This clonotype was seen at least ten times. CDR3 region: CAISGEGRNQPQHF. CDR3 nucleotide sequence: TGTGCCATCAGTGGAGAGGGAAGGAATCAGCCCCAGCATTTT. The chain joins TRBV10-3 to TRBJ1-5, with no clear D. The CDR3 totals 14 residues. Germline V gene lookup returns CDR1 ENHRY and CDR2 SYGVKD. With 4 bases removed from V and 4 bases from J, the gap between germline ends came to 11 bases.

The gene calls are TRBV12-3 or TRBV12-4 and TRBJ1-1; TRBD1 aligns across 11 bases. V gave up 6 bases and J gave up 3 bases; unmatched junction bases: 18. The CDR3 consists of 19 residues. The CDR3 sequence is CASSLGVGQGARWDTEAFF. CDR3 bases: TGTGCCAGCAGCCTCGGAGTAGGACAGGGGGCCAGGTGGGACACTGAAGCTTTCTTT.

This clonotype was found many times. This chain connects TRBV20-1 to TRBJ1-1; D is possibly TRBD1 (6 bases). The length of the CDR3 is 14 residues. The germline V and J ends were trimmed by 4 bases and 4 bases, with 16 bases remaining between them. The germline CDR1 and CDR2 sequences are DFQATT and SNEGSKA (reference sequence). CDR3 loop: CSATGYRAGTEAFF. The CDR3 coding sequence is TGCAGTGCTACGGGGTACAGGGCGGGCACTGAAGCTTTCTTT.

The chain couples TRBV27 to TRBJ2-3; the match to TRBD2 covers 9 bases. Trimming removed 9 bases from V and 2 bases from J; junction bases left unmatched: 6. CDR3 length: 14 residues. The germline CDR1 and CDR2 sequences are MNHEY and SMNVEV (reference sequence). The CDR3 protein is CARESGRITDTQYF. CDR3 bases: TGTGCCAGGGAAAGCGGGAGGATCACAGATACGCAGTATTTT.

This clonotype appeared many times. This sequence joins TRBV28 and TRBJ1-1; perhaps TRBD1 as D (6 bases). V lost 5 bases and J 5 bases, leaving 12 bases between the germline ends. This CDR3 is 13 amino acids long. Germline values: CDR1 MDHEN, CDR2 SYDVKM. The CDR3 protein is CASSKGVVTEAFF. The CDR3 coding sequence is TGTGCCAGCAGTAAGGGGGTGGTTACTGAAGCTTTCTTT.

This clonotype showed up many times. The chain joins TRBV19 to TRBJ2-1; 10 nucleotides align to TRBD2. The germline gives CDR1 LNHDA, CDR2 SQIVND (reference sequence). Trimming cost V 6 bases and J 4 bases; bases outside gene matches: 6. The CDR3 is 15 residues long. The CDR3: CASSIGTSAYNEQFF. The CDR3 bases are TGTGCCAGTAGCATTGGGACTAGCGCATACAATGAGCAGTTCTTC.

The sample holds many counts of this clonotype. The chain links TRBV30 to TRBJ2-7, with D possibly matching TRBD1 (6 bases). The CDR3 contains 16 residues. The V end was cut by 1 base, the J end by 0 bases, with 16 bases between. Germline V gene lookup returns CDR1 GTSNPN and CDR2 SVGIG (reference sequence). CDR3 nucleotides: TGTGCCTGGAGTGGACAGTGGGGACAAGTCTCCTACGAGCAGTACTTC. Translating gives CAWSGQWGQVSYEQYF. Filled out from reference TRBV30 and TRBJ2-7, the complete variable domain reads SQTIHQWPATLVQPVGSPLSLECTVEGTSNPNLYWYRQAAGRGLQLLFYSVGIGQISSEVPQNLSASRPQDRQFILSSKKLLLSDSGFYLCAWSGQWGQVSYEQYFGPGTRLTVT.

This clonotype was picked up many times. The V and J genes are TRBV11-2 and TRBJ2-1; D unresolved. Trimming stripped 5 bases from V and 4 bases from J, with 9 bases between. Germline V gene data show CDR1 as SGHAT and CDR2 as FQNNGV. The CDR3 length is 13 residues. The CDR3 bases are TGTGCCAGCAGCCCTGACGGATACAATGAGCAGTTCTTC. The encoded protein is CASSPDGYNEQFF. Looking up the rest from reference TRBV11-2 and TRBJ2-1 gives the full variable domain: EAGVAQSPRYKIIEKRQSVAFWCNPISGHATLYWYQQILGQGPKLLIQFQNNGVVDDSQLPKDRFSAERLKGVDSTLKIQPAKLEDSAVYLCASSPDGYNEQFFGPGTRLTVL.

At least ten counts were recorded for this clonotype. The chain has TRBV2 and TRBJ1-5, with D possibly TRBD1 on 5 matching bases. The length of the CDR3 is 14 residues. V lost 6 bases, J lost 7 bases, and 16 bases lay in between. Germline CDR1 and CDR2: SNHLY and FYNNEI. In nucleotides, the CDR3 is TGTGCCAGCAGAGGGGACCTTACCCCCCAGCCCCAGCATTTT. Protein product: CASRGDLTPQPQHF.

This clonotype showed up just a few times. This chain joins TRBV12-3 or TRBV12-4 and TRBJ1-4, with D hard to call. The CDR3 extends over 14 amino acids. V lost 3 bases and J lost 3, with 8 bases in between. Here the CDR3 reads CASSFSPANEKLFF. CDR3 coding DNA: TGTGCCAGCAGTTTCAGTCCGGCTAATGAAAAACTGTTTTTT.

This clonotype occurred a few times. This chain connects TRBV20-1 to TRBJ2-1; D perhaps matches TRBD1 (6 bases). The V end lost 8 bases, the J end lost 9 bases, and 20 bases lay between the germline ends. CDR1 and CDR2 from the germline V gene are DFQATT and SNEGSKA (reference sequence). The CDR3 is 13 amino acids. CDR3 bases: TGCAGTCCGGCTCCCCAACAGGGCAGTGAGCAGTTCTTC. Translated: CSPAPQQGSEQFF.

This clonotype was counted many times. The chain recombines TRBV11-3 with TRBJ2-7, with TRBD1 identical over 9 bases. In germline, CDR1 is SGHNT, CDR2 YENEEA. The J segment lost 5 bases and the V segment lost 1 base, leaving 9 bases of the junction unmatched. The CDR3 length is 16 residues. The CDR3 nucleotides are TGTGCCAGCAGCTTAGCGGGAACAGGGGGCCGAAACGAGCAGTACTTC. Residues: CASSLAGTGGRNEQYF.

The sample holds many counts of this clonotype. The rearrangement joins TRBV5-1 to TRBJ2-5; TRBD2 might be the D (6 bases). Germline V CDR1 and CDR2: SGHRS, YFSETQ. The V gene lost 0 bases and the J gene lost 1 base, with 10 bases spanning the gap. The CDR3 loop spans 15 amino acids. The CDR3 nucleotides read TGCGCCAGCAGCTTGGTCGGTAGCGGCCAAGAGACCCAGTACTTC. This codes for CASSLVGSGQETQYF.

This chain connects TRBV12-3 or TRBV12-4 to TRBJ1-2, with D possibly TRBD1 on 6 matching bases. V was trimmed by 1 base and J by 8 bases, leaving 26 bases between them. This CDR3 has 18 residues. CDR3 amino acids: CASSLEVGGQPWRRGYTF. Here the CDR3 DNA reads TGTGCCAGCAGTTTAGAAGTCGGAGGACAGCCCTGGCGGAGAGGCTACACCTTC.

The rearrangement links TRBV29-1 to TRBJ2-1; D not certain. Germline CDR1 and CDR2: SQVTM and ANQGSEA. The CDR3 consists of 14 residues. V gave up 4 bases and J gave up 0 bases, with 10 bases separating them. The CDR3 reads CSVVGMNSYNEQFF. The CDR3 DNA sequence: TGCAGCGTTGTGGGGATGAACTCCTACAATGAGCAGTTCTTC.